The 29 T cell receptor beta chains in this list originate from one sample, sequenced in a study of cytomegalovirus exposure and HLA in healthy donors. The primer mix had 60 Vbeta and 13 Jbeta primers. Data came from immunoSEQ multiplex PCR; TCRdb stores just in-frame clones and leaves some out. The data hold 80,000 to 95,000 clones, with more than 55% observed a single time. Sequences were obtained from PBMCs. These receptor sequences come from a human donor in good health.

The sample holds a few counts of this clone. CDR3 in amino acids: CASSPGGYGYTF. CDR3 DNA: TGTGCCAGCAGTCCAGGGGGCTATGGCTACACCTTC. The chain combines TRBV27 with TRBJ1-2, with 7 bases identical to TRBD1. Germline trimming cut 5 bases from V and 4 bases from J; bases unmatched to any gene: 1. Germline CDR1 MNHEY, CDR2 SMNVEV (reference sequence). The CDR3 is 12 residues long.

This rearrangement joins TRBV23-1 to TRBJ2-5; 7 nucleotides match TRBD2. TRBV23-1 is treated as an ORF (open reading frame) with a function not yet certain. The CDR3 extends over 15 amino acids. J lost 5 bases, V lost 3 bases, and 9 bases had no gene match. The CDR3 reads CASSHRTLGRETQYF. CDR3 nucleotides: TGCGCCAGCAGTCATAGGACTCTCGGGAGGGAGACCCAGTACTTC.

The CDR3 DNA sequence: TGCGCCAGCAGCCACCCTGCCCCAAGCGGGAAGACCTACGAGCAGTACTTC. It yields the protein CASSHPAPSGKTYEQYF. This chain joins TRBV4-3 and TRBJ2-7; TRBD2 aligns across 7 bases. Trimming at V came to 3 bases and at J to 2 bases, leaving 13 bases not matched to a gene. Germline CDR1 and CDR2: LGHNA and YSLEER. This CDR3 contains 17 residues.

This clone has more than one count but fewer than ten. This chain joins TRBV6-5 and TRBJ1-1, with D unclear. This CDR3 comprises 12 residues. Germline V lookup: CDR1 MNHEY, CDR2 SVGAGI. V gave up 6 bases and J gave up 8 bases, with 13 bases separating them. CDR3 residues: CASSRSTREAFF. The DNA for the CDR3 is TGTGCCAGCAGCAGATCGACAAGAGAAGCTTTCTTT.

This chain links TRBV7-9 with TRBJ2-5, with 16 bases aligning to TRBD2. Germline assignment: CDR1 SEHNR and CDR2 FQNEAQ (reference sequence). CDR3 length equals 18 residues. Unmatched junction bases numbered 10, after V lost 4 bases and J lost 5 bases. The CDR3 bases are TGTGCCAGCAGCTCCGGGACTAGCGGGGGGGCTTGGGGGGAGACCCAGTACTTC. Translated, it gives CASSSGTSGGAWGETQYF. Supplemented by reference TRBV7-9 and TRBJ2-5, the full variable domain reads DTGVSQNPRHKITKRGQNVTFRCDPISEHNRLYWYRQTLGQGPEFLTYFQNEAQLEKSRLLSDRFSAERPKGSFSTLEIQRTEQGDSAMYLCASSSGTSGGAWGETQYFGPGTRLLVL.

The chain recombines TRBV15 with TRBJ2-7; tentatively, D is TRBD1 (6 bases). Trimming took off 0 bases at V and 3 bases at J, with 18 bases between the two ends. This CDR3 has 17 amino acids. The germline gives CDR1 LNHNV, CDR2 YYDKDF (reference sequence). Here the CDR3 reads CATSRELPGTSLYEQYF. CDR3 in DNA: TGTGCCACCAGCAGAGAACTCCCCGGGACAAGCCTCTACGAGCAGTACTTC.

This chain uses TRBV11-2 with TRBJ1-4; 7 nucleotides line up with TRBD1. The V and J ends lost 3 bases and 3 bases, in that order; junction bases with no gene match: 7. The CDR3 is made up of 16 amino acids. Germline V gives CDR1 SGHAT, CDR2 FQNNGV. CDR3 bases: TGTGCCAGCAGCTTTAAGGGGGCGAGGTCTAATGAAAAACTGTTTTTT. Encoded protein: CASSFKGARSNEKLFF.

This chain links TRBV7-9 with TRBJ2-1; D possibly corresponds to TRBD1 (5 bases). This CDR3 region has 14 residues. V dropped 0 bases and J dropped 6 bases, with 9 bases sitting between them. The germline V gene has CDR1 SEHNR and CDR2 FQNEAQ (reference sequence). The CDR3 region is CASSLAGRPNEQFF. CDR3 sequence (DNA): TGTGCCAGCAGCTTAGCGGGGCGCCCCAATGAGCAGTTCTTC.

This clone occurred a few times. The CDR3: CASSPQQGSYEQYF. The CDR3 nucleotides read TGTGCCAGCTCACCACAACAGGGCTCCTACGAGCAGTACTTC. J is TRBJ2-7 and V is TRBV18, with D tentatively TRBD1 (6 bases). Per germline, CDR1 KGHSH and CDR2 LQKENI. The germline V and J ends were trimmed by 1 base and 0 bases, with 7 bases remaining between them. The CDR3 totals 14 residues.

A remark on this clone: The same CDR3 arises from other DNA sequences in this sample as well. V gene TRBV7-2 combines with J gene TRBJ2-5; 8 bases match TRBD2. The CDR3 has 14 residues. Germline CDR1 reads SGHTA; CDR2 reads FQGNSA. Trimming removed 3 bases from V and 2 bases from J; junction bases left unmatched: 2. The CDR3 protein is CASSFQRGQETQYF. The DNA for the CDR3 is TGTGCCAGCAGCTTCCAGCGGGGGCAAGAGACCCAGTACTTC.

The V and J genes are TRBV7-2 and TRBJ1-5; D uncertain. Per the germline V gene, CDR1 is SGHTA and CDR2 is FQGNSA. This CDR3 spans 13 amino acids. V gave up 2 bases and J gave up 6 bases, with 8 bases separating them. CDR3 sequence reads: CASSLFMSQPQHF. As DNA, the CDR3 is TGTGCCAGCAGCTTATTCATGTCTCAGCCCCAGCATTTT.

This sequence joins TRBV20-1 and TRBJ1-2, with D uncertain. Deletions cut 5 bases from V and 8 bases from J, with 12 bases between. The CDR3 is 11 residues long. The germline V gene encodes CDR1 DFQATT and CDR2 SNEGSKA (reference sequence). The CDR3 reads CSARVRKGYTF. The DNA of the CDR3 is TGCAGTGCTCGAGTCAGGAAAGGCTACACCTTC.

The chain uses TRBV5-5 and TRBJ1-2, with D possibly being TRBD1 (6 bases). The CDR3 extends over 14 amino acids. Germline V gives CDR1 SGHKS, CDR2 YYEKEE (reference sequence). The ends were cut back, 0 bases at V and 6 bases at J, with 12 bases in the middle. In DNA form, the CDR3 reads TGTGCCAGCAGCTTGGGAGGGGGTGAGAATGGCTACACCTTC. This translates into CASSLGGGENGYTF.

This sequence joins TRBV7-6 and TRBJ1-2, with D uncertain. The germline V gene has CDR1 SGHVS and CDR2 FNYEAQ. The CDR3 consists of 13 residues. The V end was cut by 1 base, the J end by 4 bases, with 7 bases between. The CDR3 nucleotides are TGTGCCAGCAGCTTAGGGGCTACCTATGGCTACACCTTC. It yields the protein CASSLGATYGYTF.

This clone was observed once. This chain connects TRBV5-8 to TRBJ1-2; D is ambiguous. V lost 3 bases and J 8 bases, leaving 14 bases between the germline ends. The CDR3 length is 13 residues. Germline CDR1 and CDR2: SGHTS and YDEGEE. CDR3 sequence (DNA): TGTGCCAGCAGCTCCGATCGGGTCGGCGGCTACACCTTC. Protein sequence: CASSSDRVGGYTF.

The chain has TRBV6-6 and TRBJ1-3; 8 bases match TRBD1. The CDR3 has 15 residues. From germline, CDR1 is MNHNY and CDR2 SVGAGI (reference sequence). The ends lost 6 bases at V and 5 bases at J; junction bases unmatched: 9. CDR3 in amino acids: CASSTLTGERNTIYF. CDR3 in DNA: TGTGCCAGCAGCACCCTGACAGGGGAACGAAACACCATATATTTT.

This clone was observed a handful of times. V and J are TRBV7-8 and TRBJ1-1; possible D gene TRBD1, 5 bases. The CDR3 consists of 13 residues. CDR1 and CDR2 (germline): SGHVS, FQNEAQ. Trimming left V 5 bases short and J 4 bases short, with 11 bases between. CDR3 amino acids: CASSTDRGTEAFF. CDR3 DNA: TGTGCCAGCAGCACCGACAGAGGCACTGAAGCTTTCTTT.

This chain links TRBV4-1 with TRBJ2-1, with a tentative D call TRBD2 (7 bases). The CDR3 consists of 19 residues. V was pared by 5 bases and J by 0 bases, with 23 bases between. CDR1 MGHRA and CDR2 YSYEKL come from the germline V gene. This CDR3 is CASSARGGGLSSSYNEQFF. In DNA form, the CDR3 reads TGCGCCAGCAGCGCAAGAGGGGGGGGCCTCTCGAGCTCCTACAATGAGCAGTTCTTC.

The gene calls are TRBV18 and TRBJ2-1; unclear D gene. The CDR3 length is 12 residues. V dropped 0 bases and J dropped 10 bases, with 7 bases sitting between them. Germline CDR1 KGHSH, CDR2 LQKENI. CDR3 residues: CASSPPTTEQFF. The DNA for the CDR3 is TGTGCCAGCTCACCACCAACTACAGAGCAGTTCTTC.

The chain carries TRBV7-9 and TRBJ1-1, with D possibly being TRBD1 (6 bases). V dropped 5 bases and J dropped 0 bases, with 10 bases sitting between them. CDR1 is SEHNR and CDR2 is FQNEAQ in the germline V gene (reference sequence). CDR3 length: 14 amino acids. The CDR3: CASSPDRMNTEAFF. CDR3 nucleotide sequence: TGTGCCAGCAGCCCGGACAGAATGAACACTGAAGCTTTCTTT. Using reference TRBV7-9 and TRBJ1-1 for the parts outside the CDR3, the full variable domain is DTGVSQNPRHKITKRGQNVTFRCDPISEHNRLYWYRQTLGQGPEFLTYFQNEAQLEKSRLLSDRFSAERPKGSFSTLEIQRTEQGDSAMYLCASSPDRMNTEAFFGQGTRLTVV.

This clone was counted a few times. CDR3 loop: CASSIALAGRYNEQFF. CDR3 DNA: TGTGCCAGCAGTATCGCTTTAGCGGGACGGTACAATGAGCAGTTCTTC. The chain has TRBV2 and TRBJ2-1; 8 nucleotides agree with TRBD2. CDR3 length equals 16 residues. The ends lost 5 bases at V and 4 bases at J; junction bases unmatched: 10. Looked up from germline, CDR1 is SNHLY and CDR2 is FYNNEI.

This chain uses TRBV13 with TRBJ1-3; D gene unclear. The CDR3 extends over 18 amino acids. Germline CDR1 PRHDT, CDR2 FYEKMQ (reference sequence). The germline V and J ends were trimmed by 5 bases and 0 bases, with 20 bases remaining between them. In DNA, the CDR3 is TGTGCCAGCAGCGCCCGATATATGGGCATCAGCTCTGGAAACACCATATATTTT. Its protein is CASSARYMGISSGNTIYF.

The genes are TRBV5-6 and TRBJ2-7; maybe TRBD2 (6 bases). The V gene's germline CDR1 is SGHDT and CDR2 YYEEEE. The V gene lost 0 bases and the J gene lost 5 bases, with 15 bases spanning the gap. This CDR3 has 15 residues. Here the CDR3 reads CASSLGLGGFNEQYF. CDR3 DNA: TGTGCCAGCAGCTTGGGCCTTGGGGGGTTCAACGAGCAGTACTTC.

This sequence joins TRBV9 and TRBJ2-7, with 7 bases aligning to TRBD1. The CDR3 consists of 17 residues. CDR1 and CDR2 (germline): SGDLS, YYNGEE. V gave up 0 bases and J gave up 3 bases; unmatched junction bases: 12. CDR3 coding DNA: TGTGCCAGCAGCGTAGAGTCTCTCCCAGGGGGTGGCTACGAGCAGTACTTC. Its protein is CASSVESLPGGGYEQYF.

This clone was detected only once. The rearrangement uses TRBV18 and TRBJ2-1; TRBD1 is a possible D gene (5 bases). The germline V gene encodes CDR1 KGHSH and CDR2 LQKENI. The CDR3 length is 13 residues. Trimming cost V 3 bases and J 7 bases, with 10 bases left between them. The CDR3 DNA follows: TGTGCCAGCTCACCGACAGATGATAATGAGCAGTTCTTC. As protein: CASSPTDDNEQFF.

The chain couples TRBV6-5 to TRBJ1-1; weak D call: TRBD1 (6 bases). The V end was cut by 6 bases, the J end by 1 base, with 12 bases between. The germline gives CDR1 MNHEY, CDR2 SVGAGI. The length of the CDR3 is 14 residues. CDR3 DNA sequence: TGTGCCAGCAGCTTACAGGGACCGAACACTGAAGCTTTCTTT. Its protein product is CASSLQGPNTEAFF.

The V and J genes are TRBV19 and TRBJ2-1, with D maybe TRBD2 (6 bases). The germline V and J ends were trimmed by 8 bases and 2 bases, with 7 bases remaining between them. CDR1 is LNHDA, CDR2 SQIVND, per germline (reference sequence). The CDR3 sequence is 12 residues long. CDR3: CASGTPYNEQFF. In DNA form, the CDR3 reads TGTGCCAGTGGGACTCCCTACAATGAGCAGTTCTTC. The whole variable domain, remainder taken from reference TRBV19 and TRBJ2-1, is DGGITQSPKYLFRKEGQNVTLSCEQNLNHDAMYWYRQDPGQGLRLIYYSQIVNDFQKGDIAEGYSVSREKKESFPLTVTSAQKNPTAFYLCASGTPYNEQFFGPGTRLTVL.

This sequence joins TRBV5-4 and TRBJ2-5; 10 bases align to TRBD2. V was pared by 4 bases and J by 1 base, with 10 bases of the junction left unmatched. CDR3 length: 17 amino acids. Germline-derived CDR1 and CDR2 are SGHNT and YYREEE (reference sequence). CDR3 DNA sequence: TGTGCCAGCAGCGCGTCCCCTAGCGGGGGAATCCAAGAGACCCAGTACTTC. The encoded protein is CASSASPSGGIQETQYF. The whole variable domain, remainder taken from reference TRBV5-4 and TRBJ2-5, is ETGVTQSPTHLIKTRGQQVTLRCSSQSGHNTVSWYQQALGQGPQFIFQYYREEENGRGNFPPRFSGLQFPNYSSELNVNALELDDSALYLCASSASPSGGIQETQYFGPGTRLLVL.

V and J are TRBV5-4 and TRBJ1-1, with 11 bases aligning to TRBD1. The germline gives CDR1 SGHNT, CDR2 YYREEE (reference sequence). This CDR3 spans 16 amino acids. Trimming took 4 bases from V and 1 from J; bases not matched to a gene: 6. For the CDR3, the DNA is TGTGCCAGCAGCGCAAGGACAGGGGGCGGGAACACTGAAGCTTTCTTT. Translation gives CASSARTGGGNTEAFF.